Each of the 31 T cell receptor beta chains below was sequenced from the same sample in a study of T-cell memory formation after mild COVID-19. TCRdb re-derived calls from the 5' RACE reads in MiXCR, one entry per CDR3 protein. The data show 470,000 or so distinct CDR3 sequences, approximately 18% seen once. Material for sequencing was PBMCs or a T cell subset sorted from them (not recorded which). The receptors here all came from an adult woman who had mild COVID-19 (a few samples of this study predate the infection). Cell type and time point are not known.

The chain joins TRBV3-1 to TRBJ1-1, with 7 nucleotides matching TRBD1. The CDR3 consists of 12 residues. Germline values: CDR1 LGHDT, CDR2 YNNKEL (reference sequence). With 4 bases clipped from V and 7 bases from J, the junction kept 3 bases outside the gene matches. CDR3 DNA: TGTGCCAGCAGCCCCGGGGACAGTGAAGCTTTCTTT. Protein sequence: CASSPGDSEAFF.

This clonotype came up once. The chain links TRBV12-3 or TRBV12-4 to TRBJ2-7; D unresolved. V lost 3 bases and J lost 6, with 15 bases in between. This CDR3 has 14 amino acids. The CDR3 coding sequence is TGTGCCAGCAGTTTGAGCCCCGAGGTCGGCGAGCAGTACTTC. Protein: CASSLSPEVGEQYF.

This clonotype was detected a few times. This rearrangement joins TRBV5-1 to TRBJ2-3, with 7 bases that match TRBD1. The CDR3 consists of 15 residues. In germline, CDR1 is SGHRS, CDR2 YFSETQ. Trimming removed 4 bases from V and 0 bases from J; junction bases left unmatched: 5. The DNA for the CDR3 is TGCGCCAGCAGCCTCGACAGGGTGAGCACAGATACGCAGTATTTT. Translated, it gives CASSLDRVSTDTQYF.

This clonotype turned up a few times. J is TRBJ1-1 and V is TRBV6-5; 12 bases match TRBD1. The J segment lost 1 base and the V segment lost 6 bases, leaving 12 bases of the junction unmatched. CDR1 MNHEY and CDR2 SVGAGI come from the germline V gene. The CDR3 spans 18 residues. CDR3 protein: CASRTQRDRGLQNTEAFF. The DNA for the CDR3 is TGTGCCAGCAGAACCCAACGGGACAGGGGGCTCCAGAACACTGAAGCTTTCTTT.

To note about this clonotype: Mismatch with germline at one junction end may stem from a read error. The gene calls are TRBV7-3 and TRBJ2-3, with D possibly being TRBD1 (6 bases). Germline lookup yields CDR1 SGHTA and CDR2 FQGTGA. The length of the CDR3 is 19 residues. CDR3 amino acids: CASSLTGRPTYESTDTQYF. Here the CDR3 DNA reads TGTGCCAGCAGCCTAACAGGGAGACCAACGTACGAGAGCACAGATACGCAGTATTTT.

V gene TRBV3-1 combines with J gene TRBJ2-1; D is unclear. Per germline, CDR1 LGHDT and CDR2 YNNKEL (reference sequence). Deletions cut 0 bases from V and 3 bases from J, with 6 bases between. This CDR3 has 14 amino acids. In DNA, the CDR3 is TGTGCCAGCAGCCAAGAATCAGGCTACAATGAGCAGTTCTTC. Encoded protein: CASSQESGYNEQFF.

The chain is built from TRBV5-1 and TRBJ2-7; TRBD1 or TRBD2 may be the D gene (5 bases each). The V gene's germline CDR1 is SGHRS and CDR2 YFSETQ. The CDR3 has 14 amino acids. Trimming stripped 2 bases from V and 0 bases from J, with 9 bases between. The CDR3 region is CASSFSGPSYEQYF. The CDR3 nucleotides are TGCGCCAGCAGCTTTTCGGGGCCCTCCTACGAGCAGTACTTC. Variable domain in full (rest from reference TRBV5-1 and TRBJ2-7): KAGVTQTPRYLIKTRGQQVTLSCSPISGHRSVSWYQQTPGQGLQFLFEYFSETQRNKGNFPGRFSGRQFSNSRSEMNVSTLELGDSALYLCASSFSGPSYEQYFGPGTRLTVT.

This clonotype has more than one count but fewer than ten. The CDR3 spells CASSDPDRGPYEQYF. CDR3 in DNA: TGTGCCAGCAGCGACCCAGACAGGGGGCCCTACGAGCAGTACTTC. This chain uses TRBV7-9 with TRBJ2-7; 10 positions agree with TRBD1. J gave up 2 bases and V 5 bases, and 6 bases lay outside the gene matches. Germline V lookup: CDR1 SEHNR, CDR2 FQNEAQ (reference sequence). The length of the CDR3 is 15 residues.

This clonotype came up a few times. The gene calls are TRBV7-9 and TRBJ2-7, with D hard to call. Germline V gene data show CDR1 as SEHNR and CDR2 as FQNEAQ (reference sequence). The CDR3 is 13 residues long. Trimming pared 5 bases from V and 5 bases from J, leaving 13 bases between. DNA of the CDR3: TGTGCCAGCAGCCCGGATTTTAGAAACGAGCAGTACTTC. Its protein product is CASSPDFRNEQYF.

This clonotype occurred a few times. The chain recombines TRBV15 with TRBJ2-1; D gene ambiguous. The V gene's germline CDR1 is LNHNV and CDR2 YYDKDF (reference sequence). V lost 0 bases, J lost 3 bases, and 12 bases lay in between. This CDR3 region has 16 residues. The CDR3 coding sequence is TGTGCCACCAGCAGAGATCGAGGTTTCCTCTACAATGAGCAGTTCTTC. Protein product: CATSRDRGFLYNEQFF.

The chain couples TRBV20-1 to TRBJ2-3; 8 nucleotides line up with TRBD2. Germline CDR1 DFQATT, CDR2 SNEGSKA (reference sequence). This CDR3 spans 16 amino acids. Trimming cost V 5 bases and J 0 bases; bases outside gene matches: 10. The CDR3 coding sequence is TGCAGTGCTGCCGACCGGGCTAGCGGGAGCACAGATACGCAGTATTTT. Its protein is CSAADRASGSTDTQYF.

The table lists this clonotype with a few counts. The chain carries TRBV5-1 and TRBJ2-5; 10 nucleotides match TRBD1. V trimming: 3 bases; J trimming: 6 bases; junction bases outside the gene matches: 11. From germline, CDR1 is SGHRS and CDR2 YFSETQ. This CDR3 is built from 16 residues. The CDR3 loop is CASSWTGTGAPQTQYF. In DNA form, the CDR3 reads TGCGCCAGCAGCTGGACGGGGACAGGGGCCCCACAGACCCAGTACTTC.

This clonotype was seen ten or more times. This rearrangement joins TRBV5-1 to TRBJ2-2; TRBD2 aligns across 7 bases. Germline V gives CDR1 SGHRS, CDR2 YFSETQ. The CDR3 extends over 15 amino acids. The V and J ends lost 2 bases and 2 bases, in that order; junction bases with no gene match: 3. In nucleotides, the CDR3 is TGCGCCAGCAGCTTACAGCGGGGAAACACCGGGGAGCTGTTTTTT. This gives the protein CASSLQRGNTGELFF.

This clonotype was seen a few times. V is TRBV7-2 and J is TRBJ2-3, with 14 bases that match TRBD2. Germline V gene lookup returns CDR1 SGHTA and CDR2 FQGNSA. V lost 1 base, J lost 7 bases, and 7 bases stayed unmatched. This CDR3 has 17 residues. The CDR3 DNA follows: TGTGCCAGCAGCTTAGTCCCCGGGACTAGCGGGAGCAATACGCAGTATTTT. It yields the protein CASSLVPGTSGSNTQYF.

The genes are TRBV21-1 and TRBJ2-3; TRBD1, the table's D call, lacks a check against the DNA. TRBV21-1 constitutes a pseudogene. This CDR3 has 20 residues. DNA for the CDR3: TGTGCCAGCAGCAACCCCCGGGACAGGGGCATCGGGCCTAGCACAGATACGCAGTATTTT. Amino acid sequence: CASSNPRDRGIGPSTDTQYF.

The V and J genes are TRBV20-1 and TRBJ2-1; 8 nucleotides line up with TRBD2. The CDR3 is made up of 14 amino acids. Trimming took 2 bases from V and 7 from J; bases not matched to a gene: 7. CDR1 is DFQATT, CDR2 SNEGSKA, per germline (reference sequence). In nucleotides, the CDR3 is TGCAGTGCTAGATTCGGCGGGGGGCCTAATGAGCAGTTCTTC. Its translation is CSARFGGGPNEQFF.

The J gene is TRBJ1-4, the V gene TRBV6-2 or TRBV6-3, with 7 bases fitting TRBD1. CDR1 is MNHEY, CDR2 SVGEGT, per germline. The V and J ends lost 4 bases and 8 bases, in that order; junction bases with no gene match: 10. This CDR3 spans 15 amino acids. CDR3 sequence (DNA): TGTGCCAGCAGTTTGGGACAGTCCCGCGTCGAAAAACTGTTTTTT. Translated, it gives CASSLGQSRVEKLFF.

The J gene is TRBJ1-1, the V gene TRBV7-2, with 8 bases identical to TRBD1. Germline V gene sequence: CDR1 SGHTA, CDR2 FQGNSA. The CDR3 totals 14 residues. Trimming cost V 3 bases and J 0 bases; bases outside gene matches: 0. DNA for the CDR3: TGTGCCAGCAGCTTGGACAGGGTGAACACTGAAGCTTTCTTT. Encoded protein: CASSLDRVNTEAFF.

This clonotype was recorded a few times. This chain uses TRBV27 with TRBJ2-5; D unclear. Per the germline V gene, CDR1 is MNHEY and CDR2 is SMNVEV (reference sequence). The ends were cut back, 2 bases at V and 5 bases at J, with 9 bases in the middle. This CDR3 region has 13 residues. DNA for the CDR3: TGTGCCAGCAGTTTAAGTGTGGTGGAGACCCAGTACTTC. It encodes CASSLSVVETQYF.

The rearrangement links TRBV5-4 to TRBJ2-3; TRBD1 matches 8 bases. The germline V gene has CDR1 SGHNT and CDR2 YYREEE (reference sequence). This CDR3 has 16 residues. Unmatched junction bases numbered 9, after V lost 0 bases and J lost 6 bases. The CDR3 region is CASSLARIQGADTQYF. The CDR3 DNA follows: TGTGCCAGCAGCTTGGCCCGGATCCAGGGGGCTGATACGCAGTATTTT. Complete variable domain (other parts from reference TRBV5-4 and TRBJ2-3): ETGVTQSPTHLIKTRGQQVTLRCSSQSGHNTVSWYQQALGQGPQFIFQYYREEENGRGNFPPRFSGLQFPNYSSELNVNALELDDSALYLCASSLARIQGADTQYFGPGTRLTVL.

The CDR3 loop is CASSLYRAPSGANVLTF. For the CDR3, the DNA is TGTGCCAGCAGCTTGTACAGGGCCCCCTCTGGGGCCAACGTCCTGACTTTC. The rearrangement joins TRBV5-5 to TRBJ2-6; tentative D call: TRBD1 (6 bases). There are 17 residues in the CDR3. The V end lost 1 base, the J end lost 0 bases, and 11 bases lay between the germline ends. Germline V gene data show CDR1 as SGHKS and CDR2 as YYEKEE (reference sequence). Looking up the rest from reference TRBV5-5 and TRBJ2-6 gives the full variable domain: DAGVTQSPTHLIKTRGQQVTLRCSPISGHKSVSWYQQVLGQGPQFIFQYYEKEERGRGNFPDRFSARQFPNYSSELNVNALLLGDSALYLCASSLYRAPSGANVLTFGAGSRLTVL.

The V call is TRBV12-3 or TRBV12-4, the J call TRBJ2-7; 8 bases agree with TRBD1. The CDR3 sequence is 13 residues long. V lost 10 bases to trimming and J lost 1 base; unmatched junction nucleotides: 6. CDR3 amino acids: CANGTGDSYEQYF. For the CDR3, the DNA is TGTGCCAACGGGACAGGAGATTCCTACGAGCAGTACTTC.

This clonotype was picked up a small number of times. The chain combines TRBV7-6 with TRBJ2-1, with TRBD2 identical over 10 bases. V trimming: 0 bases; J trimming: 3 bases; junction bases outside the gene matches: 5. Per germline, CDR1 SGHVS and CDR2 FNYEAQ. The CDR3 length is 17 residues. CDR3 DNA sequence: TGTGCCAGCAGCTTAGCGCAACTAGCGGGAAACTACAATGAGCAGTTCTTC. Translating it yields CASSLAQLAGNYNEQFF.

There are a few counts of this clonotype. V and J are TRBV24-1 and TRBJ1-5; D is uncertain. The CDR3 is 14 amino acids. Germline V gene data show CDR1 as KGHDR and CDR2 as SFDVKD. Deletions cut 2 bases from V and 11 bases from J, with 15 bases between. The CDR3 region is CATSDSEGTRAQHF. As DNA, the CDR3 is TGTGCCACCAGTGATTCAGAGGGCACTCGGGCCCAGCATTTT.

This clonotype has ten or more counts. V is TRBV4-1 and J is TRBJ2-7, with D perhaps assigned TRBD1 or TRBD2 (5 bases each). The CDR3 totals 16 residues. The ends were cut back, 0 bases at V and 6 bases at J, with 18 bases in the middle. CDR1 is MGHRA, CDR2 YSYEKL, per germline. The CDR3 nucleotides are TGCGCCAGCAGCCAAGAGACCGGGGACCTGTATGCCGAGCAGTACTTC. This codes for CASSQETGDLYAEQYF.

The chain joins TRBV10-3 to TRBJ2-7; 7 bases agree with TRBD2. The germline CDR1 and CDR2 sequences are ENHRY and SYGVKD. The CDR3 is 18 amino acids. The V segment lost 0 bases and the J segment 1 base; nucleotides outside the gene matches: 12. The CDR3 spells CAISESGLGGRASYEQYF. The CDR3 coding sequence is TGTGCCATCAGTGAGTCAGGACTGGGCGGGAGAGCTTCCTACGAGCAGTACTTC.

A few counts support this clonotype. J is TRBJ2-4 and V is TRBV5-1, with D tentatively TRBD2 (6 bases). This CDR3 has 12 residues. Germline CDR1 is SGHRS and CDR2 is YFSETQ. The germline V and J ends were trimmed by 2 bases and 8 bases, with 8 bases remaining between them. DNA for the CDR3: TGCGCCAGCAGCTTTTGGGAGGACATTCAGTACTTC. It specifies CASSFWEDIQYF.

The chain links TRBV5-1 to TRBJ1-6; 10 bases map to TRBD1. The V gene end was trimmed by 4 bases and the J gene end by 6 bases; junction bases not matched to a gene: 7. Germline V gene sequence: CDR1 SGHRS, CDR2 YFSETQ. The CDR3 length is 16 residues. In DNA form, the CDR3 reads TGCGCCAGCAGCCCCTTCGGACAGGGGGTTAATTCACCCCTCCACTTT. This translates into CASSPFGQGVNSPLHF.

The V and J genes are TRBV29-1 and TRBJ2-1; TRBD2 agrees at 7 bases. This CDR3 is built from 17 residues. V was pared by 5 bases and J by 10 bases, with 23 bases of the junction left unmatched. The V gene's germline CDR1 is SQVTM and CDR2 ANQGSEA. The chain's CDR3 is CSVSFLFRAGEIGEQFF. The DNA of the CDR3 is TGCAGCGTTAGTTTTCTTTTTCGGGCGGGAGAGATCGGGGAGCAGTTCTTC.

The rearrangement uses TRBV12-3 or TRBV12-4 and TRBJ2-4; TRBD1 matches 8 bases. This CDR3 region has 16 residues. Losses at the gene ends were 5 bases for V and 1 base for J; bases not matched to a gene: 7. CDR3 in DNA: TGTGCCAGCAGTAATCCGGGACAGGCGGCCAAAAACATTCAGTACTTC. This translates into CASSNPGQAAKNIQYF.

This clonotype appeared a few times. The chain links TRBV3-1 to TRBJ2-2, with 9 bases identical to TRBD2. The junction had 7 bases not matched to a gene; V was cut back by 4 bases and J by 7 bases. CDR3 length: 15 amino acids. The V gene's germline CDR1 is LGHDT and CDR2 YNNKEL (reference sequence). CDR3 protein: CASSRSGTSIGELFF. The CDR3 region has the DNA TGTGCCAGCAGCCGATCCGGGACTAGCATCGGGGAGCTGTTTTTT. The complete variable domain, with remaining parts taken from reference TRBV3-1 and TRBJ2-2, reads DTAVSQTPKYLVTQMGNDKSIKCEQNLGHDTMYWYKQDSKKFLKIMFSYNNKELIINETVPNRFSPKSPDKAHLNLHINSLELGDSAVYFCASSRSGTSIGELFFGEGSRLTVL.